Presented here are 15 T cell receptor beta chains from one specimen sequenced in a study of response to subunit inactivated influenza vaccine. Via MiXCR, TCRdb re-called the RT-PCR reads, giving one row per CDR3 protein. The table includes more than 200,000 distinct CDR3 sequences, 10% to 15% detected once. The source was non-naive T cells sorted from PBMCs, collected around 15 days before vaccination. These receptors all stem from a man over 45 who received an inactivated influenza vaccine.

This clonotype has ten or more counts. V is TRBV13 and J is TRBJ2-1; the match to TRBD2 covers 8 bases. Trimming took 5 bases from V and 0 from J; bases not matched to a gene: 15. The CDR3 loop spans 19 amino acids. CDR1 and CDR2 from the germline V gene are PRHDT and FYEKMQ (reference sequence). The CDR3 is CASSTTTPWAGGSYNEQFF. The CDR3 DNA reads TGTGCCAGCAGCACGACCACCCCTTGGGCGGGAGGCTCCTACAATGAGCAGTTCTTC.

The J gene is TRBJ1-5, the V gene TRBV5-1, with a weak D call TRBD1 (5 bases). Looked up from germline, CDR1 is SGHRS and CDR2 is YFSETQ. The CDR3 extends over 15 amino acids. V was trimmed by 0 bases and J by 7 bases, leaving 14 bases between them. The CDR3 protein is CASSLGDSQNQPQHF. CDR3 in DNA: TGCGCCAGCAGCTTGGGGGACTCCCAGAACCAGCCCCAGCATTTT.

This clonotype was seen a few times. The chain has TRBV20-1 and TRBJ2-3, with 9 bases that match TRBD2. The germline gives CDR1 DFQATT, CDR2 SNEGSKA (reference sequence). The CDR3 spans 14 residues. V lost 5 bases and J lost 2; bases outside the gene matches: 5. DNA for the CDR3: TGCAGTGCTGTAGCGGGGGAAAACACAGATACGCAGTATTTT. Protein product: CSAVAGENTDTQYF.

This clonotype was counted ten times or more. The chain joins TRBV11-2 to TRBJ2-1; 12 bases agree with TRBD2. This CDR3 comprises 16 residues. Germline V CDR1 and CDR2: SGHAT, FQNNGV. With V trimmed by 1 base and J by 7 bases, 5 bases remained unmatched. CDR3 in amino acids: CASSLAWTSGTNEQFF. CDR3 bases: TGTGCCAGCAGCTTAGCTTGGACTAGCGGGACGAATGAGCAGTTCTTC.

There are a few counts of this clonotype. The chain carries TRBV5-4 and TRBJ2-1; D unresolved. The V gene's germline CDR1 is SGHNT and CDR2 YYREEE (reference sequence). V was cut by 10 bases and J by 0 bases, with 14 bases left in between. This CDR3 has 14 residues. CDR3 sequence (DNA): TGTGCCCTCACCAACGCGAGCTCCTACAATGAGCAGTTCTTC. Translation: CALTNASSYNEQFF.

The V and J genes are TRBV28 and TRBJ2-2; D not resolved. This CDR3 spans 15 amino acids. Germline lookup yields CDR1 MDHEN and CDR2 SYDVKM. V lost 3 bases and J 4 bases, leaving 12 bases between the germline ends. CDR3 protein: CASSFSRLRTGELFF. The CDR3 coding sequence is TGTGCCAGCAGTTTTTCGCGGCTACGCACCGGGGAGCTGTTTTTT.

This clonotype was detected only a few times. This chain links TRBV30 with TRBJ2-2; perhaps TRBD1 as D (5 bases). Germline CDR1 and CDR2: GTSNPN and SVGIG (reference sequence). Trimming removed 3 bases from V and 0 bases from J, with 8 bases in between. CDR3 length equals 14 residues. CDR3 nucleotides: TGTGCCTGGAGGTCGACAGCGAACACCGGGGAGCTGTTTTTT. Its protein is CAWRSTANTGELFF.

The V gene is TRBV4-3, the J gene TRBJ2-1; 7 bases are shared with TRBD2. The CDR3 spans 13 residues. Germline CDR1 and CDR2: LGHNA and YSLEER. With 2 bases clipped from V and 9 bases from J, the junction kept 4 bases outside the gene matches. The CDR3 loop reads CASSQLGRAEQFF. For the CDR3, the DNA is TGCGCCAGCAGCCAATTAGGGAGGGCTGAGCAGTTCTTC.

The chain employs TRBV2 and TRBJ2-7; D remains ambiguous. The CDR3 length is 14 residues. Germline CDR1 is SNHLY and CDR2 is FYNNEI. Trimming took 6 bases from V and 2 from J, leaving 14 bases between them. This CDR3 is CASRADGNPYEQYF. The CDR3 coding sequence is TGTGCCAGCAGAGCCGACGGAAACCCCTACGAGCAGTACTTC.

CDR3 sequence (DNA): TGCGCCAGCAGCTTGGTTTTAGCAGGTGGAGAGACCCAGTACTTC. Residues: CASSLVLAGGETQYF. This rearrangement joins TRBV5-1 to TRBJ2-5; no reliable D call. This CDR3 comprises 15 residues. V lost 0 bases, J lost 4 bases, and 13 bases lay in between. In germline, CDR1 is SGHRS, CDR2 YFSETQ.

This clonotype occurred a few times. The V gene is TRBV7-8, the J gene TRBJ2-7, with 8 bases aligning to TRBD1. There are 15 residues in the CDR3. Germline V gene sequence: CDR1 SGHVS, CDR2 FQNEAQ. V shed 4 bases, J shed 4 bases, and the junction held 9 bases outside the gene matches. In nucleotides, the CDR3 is TGTGCCAGCAGCTACAGACAGGGGCCGGGGTACGAGCAGTACTTC. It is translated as CASSYRQGPGYEQYF.

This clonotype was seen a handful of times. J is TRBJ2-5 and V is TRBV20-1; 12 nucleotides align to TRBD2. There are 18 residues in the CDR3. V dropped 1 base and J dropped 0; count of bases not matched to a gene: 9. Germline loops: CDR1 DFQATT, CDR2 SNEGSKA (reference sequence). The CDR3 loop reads CSARARTSGVVYQETQYF. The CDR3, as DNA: TGCAGTGCTAGAGCGCGGACTAGCGGGGTAGTCTACCAAGAGACCCAGTACTTC.

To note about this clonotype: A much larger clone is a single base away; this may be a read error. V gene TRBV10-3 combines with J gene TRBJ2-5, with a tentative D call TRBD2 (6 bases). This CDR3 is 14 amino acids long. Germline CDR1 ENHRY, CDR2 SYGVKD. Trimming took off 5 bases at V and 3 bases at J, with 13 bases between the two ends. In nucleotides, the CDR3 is TGTGCCATCAGTACCATCGGGGGAGAAGAGACCCAGTACTTC. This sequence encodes CAISTIGGEETQYF.

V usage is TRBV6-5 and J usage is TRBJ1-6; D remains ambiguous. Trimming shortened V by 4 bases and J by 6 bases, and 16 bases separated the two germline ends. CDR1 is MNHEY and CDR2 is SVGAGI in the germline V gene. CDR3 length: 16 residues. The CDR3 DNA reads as TGTGCCAGCAGTTTCGGCTATAGGAATGCTAATTCACCCCTCCACTTT. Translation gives CASSFGYRNANSPLHF.

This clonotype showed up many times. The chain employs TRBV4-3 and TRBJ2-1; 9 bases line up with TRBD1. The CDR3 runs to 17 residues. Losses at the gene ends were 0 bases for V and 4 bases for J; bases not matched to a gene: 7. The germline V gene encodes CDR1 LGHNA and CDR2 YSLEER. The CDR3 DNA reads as TGCGCCAGCAGCCAAGACAGAAGGACAGGGGTGTACAATGAGCAGTTCTTC. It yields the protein CASSQDRRTGVYNEQFF.